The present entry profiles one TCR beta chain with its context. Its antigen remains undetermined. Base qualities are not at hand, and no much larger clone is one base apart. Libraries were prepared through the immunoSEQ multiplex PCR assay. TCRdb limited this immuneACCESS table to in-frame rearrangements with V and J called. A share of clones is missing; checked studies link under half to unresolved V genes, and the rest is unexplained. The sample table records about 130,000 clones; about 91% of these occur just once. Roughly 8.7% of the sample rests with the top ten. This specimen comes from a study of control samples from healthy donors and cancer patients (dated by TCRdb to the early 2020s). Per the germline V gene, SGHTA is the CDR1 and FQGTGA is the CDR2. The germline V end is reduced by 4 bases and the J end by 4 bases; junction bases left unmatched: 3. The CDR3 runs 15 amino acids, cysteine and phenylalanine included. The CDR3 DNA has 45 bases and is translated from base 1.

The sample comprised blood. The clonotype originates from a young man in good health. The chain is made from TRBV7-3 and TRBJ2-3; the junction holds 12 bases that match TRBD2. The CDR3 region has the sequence CASSSLAGGADTQYF. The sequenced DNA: TGTGCCAGCAGCTCCCTAGCGGGGGGGGCAGATACGCAGTATTTT. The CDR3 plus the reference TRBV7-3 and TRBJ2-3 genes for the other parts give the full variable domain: GAGVSQTPSNKVTEKGKYVELRCDPISGHTALYWYRQSLGQGPEFLIYFQGTGAADDSGLPNDRFFAVRPEGSVSTLKIQRTERGDSAVYLCASSSLAGGADTQYFGPGTRLTVL.